The rows below give T cell receptor beta chains drawn from one sample of a study of somatic mutations in cytotoxic T cells in rheumatoid arthritis. Data came from immunoSEQ multiplex PCR; TCRdb stores just in-frame clones and leaves some out. The table lists about 13,000 clones, about four fifths of them singletons, with 22% in the top ten. The material sequenced was CD8+ T cells sorted from blood. Every receptor here comes from an adult with rheumatoid arthritis. Each CDR3 is given with its conserved first and last residue. Not every row has a clone size; where given, it reads once, few, many or a size class.

V	J	size	CDR3
TRBV7-9	TRBJ2-2	NA	CASEAAGELFF
TRBV19	TRBJ2-1	NA	CASRDLAGGYNEQFF
TRBV9	TRBJ2-3	NA	CASSVEGLASDTQYF
TRBV10-3	TRBJ1-1	NA	CAISESPYTEAFF
TRBV4-1	TRBJ2-7	NA	CASSQEETGLTYEQYF
TRBV15	TRBJ2-5	NA	CATSRDMGSGTQYF
TRBV10-3	TRBJ2-7	few	CAISADWDYEQYF
TRBV7-9	TRBJ1-5	NA	CASNFKTESSNQPQHF
TRBV6-6	TRBJ2-7	NA	CASRVQGLYEQYF
TRBV19	TRBJ2-7	NA	CASSLGGTYYEQYF
TRBV10-1	TRBJ2-5	NA	CASSPGLAGIQETQYF
TRBV7-9	TRBJ2-3	NA	CASSTREGDTQYF
TRBV27	TRBJ1-5	NA	CASSPQAYTGRGNQPQHF
TRBV27	TRBJ1-4	few	CASSPGTGGIWEKLFF
TRBV19	TRBJ1-2	few	CASSIGGGVGGYTF
TRBV29-1	TRBJ2-3	NA	CSVARGGGTDTQYF
TRBV27	TRBJ1-4	NA	CASSLMAGRKVFF
TRBV19	TRBJ2-1	NA	CASSQPYNEQFF
TRBV4-1	TRBJ2-5	NA	CASSPGGNSAGGKETQYF
TRBV18	TRBJ2-1	NA	CASSPREVSSYNEQFF
TRBV7-9	TRBJ1-1	few	CASSANTEAFF
TRBV19	TRBJ1-1	NA	CATRQGDAFF
TRBV4-1	TRBJ1-4	NA	CASSPAGGVNEKLFF
TRBV11-2	TRBJ1-1	NA	CASSFFFEGMTEAFF
TRBV14	TRBJ2-7	few	CASSQEIGGFYEQYF
TRBV11-3	TRBJ1-2	NA	CASSPGTGDGYTF
TRBV5-1	TRBJ1-2	few	CASSLAGIHGYTF
TRBV6-4	TRBJ2-3	NA	CASSDGASSTDTQYF
TRBV6-1	TRBJ1-6	NA	CASSERRQDNSPLHF
TRBV7-9	TRBJ2-7	NA	CASSSTAGTSVYEQYF
TRBV2	TRBJ2-2	NA	CAATAGRNTGELFF
TRBV10-2	TRBJ2-7	NA	CASSEPTSGRYEQYF
TRBV4-1	TRBJ2-1	NA	CASTIGLAGGILGNEQFF
TRBV5-4	TRBJ2-5	NA	CASSLSTGAGETQYF
TRBV14	TRBJ2-1	NA	CASSQVGLGNEQFF
TRBV5-1	TRBJ2-2	once	CASSLNTGELFF
TRBV7-8	TRBJ1-5	once	CASSLLPYSNQPQHF
TRBV7-6	TRBJ2-7	NA	CASSGKTSATYEQYF
TRBV15	TRBJ2-1	few	CATSRARDYNEQFF
TRBV19	TRBJ1-1	NA	CASSPKTPPTEAFF